This T cell receptor (beta chain) was sequenced in a study of blood T cell repertoires in COVID-19. At the level of the study: COVID-19 samples, acute and convalescent, were from the United States, Italy and Spain. PBMCs, B-cell-depleted T cells, or T cells were the source of the cDNA or gDNA that made up the material.

The CDR3 has 13 amino acids. Original data processing: Nucleated cell number was recorded as an estimate derived from reference gene primer amplification. TCRdb keeps only in-frame clones here, not all; method: immunoSEQ multiplex PCR. D and trimming were read from the DNA, whereas the V and J calls and clone size are those reported in that table. The sample yields around 88,000 clones, around nine tenths seen once. Sequenced input: peripheral blood. The V gene is TRBV21-1, the J gene TRBJ1-3; the D call of TRBD1 is as the table states it, not checked on the DNA. TRBV21-1 represents a pseudogene. This receptor was identified in a woman older than 75 with acute or convalescent COVID-19. The CDR3 sequence is CASSRDRGNTIYF. DNA of the CDR3: TGTGCCAGCAGCAGGGACAGGGGAAACACCATATATTTT.